The present TCR beta chain was sequenced within a study of T cell responses to AZD1222 COVID-19 vaccine. Turning to the study itself: Analysis merged second doses at about 4 or about 12 weeks. Whole-study findings and limits: Females outnumbered males among donors, who were mostly white British; clonal diversity was possibly underestimated. Nearly half of the spike-specific TCRs reportedly recognize variant regions that carry no mutations. At 160-218 and 743-854, vaccine-associated CD4 TCRs were dominant, and they spanned spike.

Regarding this clone: Its matching antigen is unknown.

CDR1 and CDR2 (germline): LGHNA, YNFKEQ. Trimming shortened V by 4 bases and J by 2 bases, and 11 bases separated the two germline ends. CDR3 length: 14 residues. Here immunoSEQ multiplex PCR was the method, and the copy in TCRdb shows in-frame clones only, minus some. The profile shows 90,000 to 150,000 clones, about 89% of them singletons. Material: peripheral blood, obtained on day 0 of AZD1222 vaccination. J is TRBJ1-2 and V is TRBV4-2; D possibly corresponds to TRBD1 (6 bases). This clonotype was obtained from an adult in good health. CDR3 DNA sequence: TGTGCCAGCAGCCCCTCAGGGGAAAACTATGGCTACACCTTC. Translation gives CASSPSGENYGYTF.